The 8 T cell receptor beta chains listed next were all sequenced from one sample in a study of blood T cell repertoires in COVID-19. Assay used: immunoSEQ multiplex PCR; TCRdb lists only in-frame clones, some missing. Of under 65,000 clones in the sample, around 83% were seen once. The sample consisted of peripheral blood. The receptors shown here come from a woman aged 55-70 years with acute or convalescent COVID-19.

CDR3 sequence: CASSQGQGREKLFF. The CDR3 DNA reads TGTGCCAGCAGCCAGGGGCAGGGGCGGGAAAAACTGTTTTTT. The chain couples TRBV5-4 to TRBJ1-4, with D possibly matching TRBD1 (6 bases). The germline V gene has CDR1 SGHNT and CDR2 YYREEE (reference sequence). The CDR3 covers 14 residues. Trimming cost V 4 bases and J 8 bases, with 15 bases left between them.

CDR3 sequence (DNA): TGTGCCACCAGCAGCCTACAGAGTAACTACGAGCAGTACTTC. It translates to CATSSLQSNYEQYF. The chain recombines TRBV15 with TRBJ2-7; D unresolved. Trimming took 3 bases from V and 3 from J, leaving 12 bases between them. CDR3 length: 14 amino acids. Germline V CDR1 and CDR2: LNHNV, YYDKDF (reference sequence).

CDR3 in DNA: TGTGCCAGCAGCCCCCCCTACACCCCGGGGACTGAAGCTTTCTTT. Translation: CASSPPYTPGTEAFF. The V call is TRBV14, the J call TRBJ1-1; D is uncertain. Trimming removed 4 bases at V and 5 bases at J, with 17 bases between. The V gene's germline CDR1 is SGHDN and CDR2 FVKESK. This CDR3 is built from 15 residues.

The chain joins TRBV2 to TRBJ2-3; perhaps TRBD1 as D (6 bases). There are 13 residues in the CDR3. Looked up from germline, CDR1 is SNHLY and CDR2 is FYNNEI. V lost 4 bases, J lost 9 bases, and 14 bases lay in between. CDR3 residues: CASSGPEGVTQYF. CDR3 in DNA: TGTGCCAGCAGTGGCCCCGAGGGGGTAACGCAGTATTTT.

This chain links TRBV19 with TRBJ1-5; D might be TRBD1 (6 bases). The germline gives CDR1 LNHDA, CDR2 SQIVND (reference sequence). V was cut by 5 bases and J by 2 bases, with 22 bases left in between. The CDR3 loop spans 18 amino acids. CDR3 residues: CASSLNPRGALGNQPQHF. CDR3 nucleotide sequence: TGTGCCAGTAGTCTAAATCCCAGGGGAGCTTTAGGCAATCAGCCCCAGCATTTT.

V and J are TRBV24-1 and TRBJ2-1, with 9 bases fitting TRBD1. V gave up 7 bases and J gave up 2 bases; unmatched junction bases: 8. CDR1 KGHDR and CDR2 SFDVKD come from the germline V gene. The CDR3 runs 16 residues. The CDR3 DNA follows: TGTGCCACCAGCCCTCCGGGACAGGGACCCTACAATGAGCAGTTCTTC. It translates to CATSPPGQGPYNEQFF.

This clone has just one count. This chain connects TRBV3-1 (or the pseudogene TRBV3-2) to TRBJ1-1, with a tentative D call TRBD1 (5 bases). This CDR3 has 14 residues. Germline CDR1 is LGHDT and CDR2 is YNNKEL (reference sequence). V lost 4 bases and J lost 3, with 12 bases in between. Here the CDR3 reads CASSPGHQHTEAFF. Written as DNA, the CDR3 is TGTGCCAGCAGCCCCGGACACCAACACACTGAAGCTTTCTTT.

V gene TRBV24-1 combines with J gene TRBJ2-5; D may be TRBD1 (5 bases). There are 16 residues in the CDR3. Germline-derived CDR1 and CDR2 are KGHDR and SFDVKD. Trimming left V 3 bases short and J 7 bases short, with 20 bases between. CDR3 region: CATSDPETNRYWTQYF. DNA of the CDR3: TGTGCCACCAGTGATCCTGAAACGAACAGGTATTGGACCCAGTACTTC.